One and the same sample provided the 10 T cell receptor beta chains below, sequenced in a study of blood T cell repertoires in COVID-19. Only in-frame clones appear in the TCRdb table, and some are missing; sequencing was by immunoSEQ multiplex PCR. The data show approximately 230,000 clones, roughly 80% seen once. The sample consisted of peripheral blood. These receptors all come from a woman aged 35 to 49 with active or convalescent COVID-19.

CDR3 sequence: CASSYPEGRGSYEQYF. CDR3 sequence (DNA): TGTGCCAGCAGTTACCCCGAGGGGCGGGGCTCCTACGAGCAGTACTTC. The chain couples TRBV6-2 or TRBV6-3 to TRBJ2-7; weak D call: TRBD2 (6 bases). CDR3 size: 16 residues. Germline V gene sequence: CDR1 MNHEY, CDR2 SVGEGT. V lost 2 bases and J lost 0, with 14 bases in between.

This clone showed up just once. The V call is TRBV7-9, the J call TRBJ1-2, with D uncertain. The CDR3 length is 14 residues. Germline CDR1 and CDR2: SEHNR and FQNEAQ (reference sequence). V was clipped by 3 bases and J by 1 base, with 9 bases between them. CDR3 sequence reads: CASSFGGNNYGYTF. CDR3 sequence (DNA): TGTGCCAGCAGCTTCGGCGGTAATAACTATGGCTACACCTTC.

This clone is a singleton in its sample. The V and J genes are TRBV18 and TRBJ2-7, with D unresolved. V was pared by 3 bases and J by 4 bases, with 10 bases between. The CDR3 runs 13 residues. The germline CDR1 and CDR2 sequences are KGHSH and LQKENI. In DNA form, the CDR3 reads TGTGCCAGCTCACCGGGCTATACATACGAGCAGTACTTC. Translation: CASSPGYTYEQYF. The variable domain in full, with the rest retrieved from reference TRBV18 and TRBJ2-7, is NAGVMQNPRHLVRRRGQEARLRCSPMKGHSHVYWYRQLPEEGLKFMVYLQKENIIDESGMPKERFSAEFPKEGPSILRIQQVVRGDSAAYFCASSPGYTYEQYFGPGTRLTVT.

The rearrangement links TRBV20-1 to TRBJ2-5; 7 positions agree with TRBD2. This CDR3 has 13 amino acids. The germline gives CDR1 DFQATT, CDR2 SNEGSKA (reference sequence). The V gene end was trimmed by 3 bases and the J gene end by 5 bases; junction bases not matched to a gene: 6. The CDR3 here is CSASVTGGETQYF. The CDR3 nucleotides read TGCAGTGCTAGTGTCACGGGGGGTGAGACCCAGTACTTC.

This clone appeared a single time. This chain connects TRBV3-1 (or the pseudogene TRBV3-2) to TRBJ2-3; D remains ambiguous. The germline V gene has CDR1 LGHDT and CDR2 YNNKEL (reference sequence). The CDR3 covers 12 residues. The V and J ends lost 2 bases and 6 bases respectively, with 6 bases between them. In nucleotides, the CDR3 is TGTGCCAGCAGCCAACACCGGGATACGCAGTATTTT. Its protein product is CASSQHRDTQYF.

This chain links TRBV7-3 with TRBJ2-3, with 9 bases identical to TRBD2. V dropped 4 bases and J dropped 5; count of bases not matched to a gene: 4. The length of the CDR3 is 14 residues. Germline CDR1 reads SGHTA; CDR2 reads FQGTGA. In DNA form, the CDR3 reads TGTGCCAGCAGCTCTAGCGGGGCCGGAGATACGCAGTATTTT. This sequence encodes CASSSSGAGDTQYF.

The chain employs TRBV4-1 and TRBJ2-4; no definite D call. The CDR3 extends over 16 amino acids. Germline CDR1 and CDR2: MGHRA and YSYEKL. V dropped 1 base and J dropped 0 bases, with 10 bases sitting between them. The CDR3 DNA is TGCGCCAGCAGCCAAGTGGGCCTTCTAGCCAAAAACATTCAGTACTTC. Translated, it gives CASSQVGLLAKNIQYF.

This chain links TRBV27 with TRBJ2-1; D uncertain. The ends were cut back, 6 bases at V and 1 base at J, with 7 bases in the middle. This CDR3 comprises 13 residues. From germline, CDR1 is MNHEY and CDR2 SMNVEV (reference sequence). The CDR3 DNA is TGTGCCAGCAGCCACACGTCCTACAATGAGCAGTTCTTC. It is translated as CASSHTSYNEQFF.

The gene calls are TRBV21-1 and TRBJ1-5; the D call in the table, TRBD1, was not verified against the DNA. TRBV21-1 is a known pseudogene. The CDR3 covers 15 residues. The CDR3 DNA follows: TGTGCCAGCAGCACGGGACAGGGATACTGGCAGCCCCAGCATTTT. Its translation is CASSTGQGYWQPQHF.

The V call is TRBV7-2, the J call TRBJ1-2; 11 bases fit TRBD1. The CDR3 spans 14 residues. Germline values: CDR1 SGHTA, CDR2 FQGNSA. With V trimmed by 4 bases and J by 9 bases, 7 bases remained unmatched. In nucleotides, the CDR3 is TGTGCCAGCAGCTCTCTTGGACAGGGGGCAAGCTACACCTTC. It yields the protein CASSSLGQGASYTF.